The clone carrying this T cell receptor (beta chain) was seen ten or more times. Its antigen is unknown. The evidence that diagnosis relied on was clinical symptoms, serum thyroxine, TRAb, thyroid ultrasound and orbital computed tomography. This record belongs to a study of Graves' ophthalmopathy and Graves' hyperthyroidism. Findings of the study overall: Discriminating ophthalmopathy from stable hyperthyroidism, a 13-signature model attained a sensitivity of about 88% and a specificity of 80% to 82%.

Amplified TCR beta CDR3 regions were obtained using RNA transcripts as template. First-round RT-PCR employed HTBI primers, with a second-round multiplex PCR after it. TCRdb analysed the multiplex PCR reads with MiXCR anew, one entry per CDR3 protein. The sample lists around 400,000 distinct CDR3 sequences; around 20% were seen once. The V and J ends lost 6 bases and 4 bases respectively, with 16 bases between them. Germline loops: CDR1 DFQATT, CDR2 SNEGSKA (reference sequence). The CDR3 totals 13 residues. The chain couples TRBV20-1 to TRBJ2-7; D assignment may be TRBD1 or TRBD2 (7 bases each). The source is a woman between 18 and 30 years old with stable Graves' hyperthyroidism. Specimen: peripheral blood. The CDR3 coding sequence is TGCAGTGCCAGGGGGGGGAGGGAGTACGAGCAGTACTTC. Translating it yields CSARGGREYEQYF.